These 17 T cell receptor beta chains originate from one sample sequenced in a study of vaccination and CD4 T cells after COVID-19. Antigens for these TCRs are unknown. As to treatment: approximately 9-day PBMC culture with coronavirus spike peptide pools or control peptides (ViraFEST assay). With the Oncomine TCR Beta short-read assay, DNA from cultured CD4+ T cells was sequenced. TCRdb re-called the PCR reads with MiXCR, one entry per CDR3 protein. The table lists about 21,000 distinct CDR3 sequences, about 59% of them singletons. Specimen: CD4+ T cells from blood, cultured in vitro, collected before SARS-CoV-2 vaccination. The source of these receptors is a human donor who received a COVID-19 vaccine.

The J gene is TRBJ1-4, the V gene TRBV27, with a tentative D call TRBD1 (6 bases). The CDR3 consists of 15 residues. Germline CDR1 MNHEY, CDR2 SMNVEV (reference sequence). Deletions cut 5 bases from V and 7 bases from J, with 17 bases between. CDR3 sequence reads: CASSVTGRVREKLFF. CDR3 nucleotide sequence: TGTGCCAGCAGTGTAACAGGGCGTGTCCGTGAAAAACTGTTTTTT.

The rearrangement joins TRBV6-1 to TRBJ1-3; D unclear. Trimming took off 6 bases at V and 0 bases at J, with 21 bases between the two ends. The CDR3 runs to 18 residues. Germline CDR1 MNHNS, CDR2 SASEGT. Here the CDR3 DNA reads TGTGCCAGCAGCCCCCTAGCGTCGACTCGAACCTCTGGAAACACCATATATTTT. Translated, it gives CASSPLASTRTSGNTIYF.

The chain is built from TRBV7-6 and TRBJ2-2; TRBD2 matches 9 bases. Per the germline V gene, CDR1 is SGHVS and CDR2 is FNYEAQ. V trimming: 5 bases; J trimming: 0 bases; junction bases outside the gene matches: 7. This CDR3 is 17 amino acids long. The CDR3 bases are TGTGCCAGCAGCCCGACTAGCGGTTACGCGAACACCGGGGAGCTGTTTTTT. Residues: CASSPTSGYANTGELFF.

The V gene is TRBV27, the J gene TRBJ2-1, with no clear D. V lost 2 bases and J lost 7, with 9 bases in between. Germline-derived CDR1 and CDR2 are MNHEY and SMNVEV (reference sequence). The CDR3 spans 13 residues. CDR3: CASSLGVNNEQFF. The CDR3 DNA reads TGTGCCAGCAGTTTAGGGGTAAATAATGAGCAGTTCTTC.

The CDR3 sequence: CASSLVPRDSNQPQHF. CDR3 bases: TGTGCCAGCAGCTTAGTACCCAGGGATAGCAATCAGCCCCAGCATTTT. The chain carries TRBV7-2 and TRBJ1-5; TRBD1 is a possible D gene (5 bases). Trimming took 1 base from V and 0 from J, leaving 10 bases between them. CDR1 is SGHTA, CDR2 FQGNSA, per germline. CDR3 length: 16 residues.

The gene calls are TRBV5-1 and TRBJ2-2, with 7 bases aligning to TRBD2. CDR3 length: 16 amino acids. V lost 4 bases and J lost 6; bases outside the gene matches: 12. The V gene's germline CDR1 is SGHRS and CDR2 YFSETQ. CDR3 in amino acids: CASSRPNGGYPGELFF. The CDR3 region has the DNA TGCGCCAGCAGCCGTCCTAACGGGGGGTACCCCGGGGAGCTGTTTTTT.

The chain has TRBV6-1 and TRBJ2-2; 7 nucleotides align to TRBD1. Per germline, CDR1 MNHNS and CDR2 SASEGT. This CDR3 region has 14 residues. V dropped 5 bases and J dropped 4; count of bases not matched to a gene: 4. CDR3 residues: CASSRQGGTGELFF. CDR3 coding DNA: TGTGCCAGCAGTAGACAGGGCGGCACCGGGGAGCTGTTTTTT.

The chain uses TRBV6-2 or TRBV6-3 and TRBJ1-1; a possible D gene is TRBD1 (5 bases). The CDR3 consists of 14 residues. The V gene's germline CDR1 is MNHEY and CDR2 SVGEGT. Trimming removed 6 bases at V and 11 bases at J, with 22 bases between. This CDR3 reads CASSQGRILIHAFF. The CDR3 nucleotides read TGTGCCAGCAGCCAGGGCAGGATCCTTATTCATGCTTTCTTT.

J is TRBJ2-7 and V is TRBV30; tentatively, D is TRBD2 (6 bases). The CDR3 spans 13 residues. Germline V gene sequence: CDR1 GTSNPN, CDR2 SVGIG (reference sequence). Deletions cut 6 bases from V and 1 base from J, with 13 bases between. CDR3 protein: CACGTLFSYEQYF. For the CDR3, the DNA is TGTGCCTGTGGGACTTTGTTTTCCTACGAGCAGTACTTC. Full variable domain (rest looked up from reference TRBV30 and TRBJ2-7): SQTIHQWPATLVQPVGSPLSLECTVEGTSNPNLYWYRQAAGRGLQLLFYSVGIGQISSEVPQNLSASRPQDRQFILSSKKLLLSDSGFYLCACGTLFSYEQYFGPGTRLTVT.

In this sample, this clonotype turned up a few times. The chain is built from TRBV25-1 and TRBJ2-3; 7 nucleotides match TRBD2. The CDR3 length is 14 residues. V was pared by 0 bases and J by 4 bases, with 1 base of the junction left unmatched. Germline V lookup: CDR1 MGHDK, CDR2 SYGVNS. Written as DNA, the CDR3 is TGTGCCAGCAGTGAATATCGGGGGGCAGATACGCAGTATTTT. It specifies CASSEYRGADTQYF.

The chain uses TRBV6-5 and TRBJ1-5; D is unresolved. This CDR3 contains 14 residues. Germline V lookup: CDR1 MNHEY, CDR2 SVGAGI. The V gene lost 0 bases and the J gene lost 7 bases, with 10 bases spanning the gap. The DNA of the CDR3 is TGTGCCAGCAGTTACTCTTGGGCGGAACAGCCCCAGCATTTT. It codes for CASSYSWAEQPQHF.

The CDR3 DNA follows: TGTGCCAGCAGTGACCTAACGTCAGCTTGGGGAGGGGGCGGCAAAAACATTCAGTACTTC. This encodes CASSDLTSAWGGGGKNIQYF. The chain uses TRBV6-1 and TRBJ2-4, with D tentatively TRBD1 or TRBD2 (7 bases each). CDR3 size: 20 residues. The V gene lost 3 bases and the J gene lost 3 bases, with 27 bases spanning the gap. CDR1 MNHNS and CDR2 SASEGT come from the germline V gene.

The rearrangement links TRBV20-1 to TRBJ1-2; 7 positions match TRBD1. The V and J ends lost 6 bases and 8 bases, in that order; junction bases with no gene match: 9. Germline assignment: CDR1 DFQATT and CDR2 SNEGSKA (reference sequence). The CDR3 length is 12 residues. The CDR3 reads CSALFTGVGYTF. The CDR3 coding sequence is TGCAGTGCCCTCTTTACAGGGGTCGGCTACACCTTC.

This clonotype has only a few counts. The chain joins TRBV6-1 to TRBJ1-1; 9 bases fit TRBD1. The CDR3 contains 16 residues. Germline V gives CDR1 MNHNS, CDR2 SASEGT. The V segment lost 6 bases and the J segment 3 bases; nucleotides outside the gene matches: 11. The CDR3 loop reads CASRPLVTGGYTEAFF. DNA of the CDR3: TGTGCCAGCAGGCCATTAGTAACAGGGGGCTACACTGAAGCTTTCTTT.

This clonotype is labeled large. The chain joins TRBV10-3 to TRBJ1-1, with TRBD1 as a possible D gene (6 bases). Germline CDR1 reads ENHRY; CDR2 reads SYGVKD. The V gene lost 3 bases and the J gene lost 1 base, with 18 bases spanning the gap. The CDR3 totals 17 residues. The CDR3 loop reads CAISDPSGGAGNTEAFF. The CDR3 region has the DNA TGTGCCATCAGTGACCCCTCGGGGGGCGCGGGGAACACTGAAGCTTTCTTT.

The chain recombines TRBV11-3 with TRBJ2-5; no clear D. Trimming took off 2 bases at V and 3 bases at J, with 1 base between the two ends. Germline CDR1 and CDR2: SGHNT and YENEEA. The CDR3 covers 11 residues. CDR3 bases: TGTGCCAGCAGCTTAAAAGAGACCCAGTACTTC. It yields the protein CASSLKETQYF.

This chain uses TRBV23-1 with TRBJ1-2; 7 bases are shared with TRBD1. TRBV23-1 is treated as an ORF (open reading frame) with a function not yet certain. Trimming at V came to 3 bases and at J to 8 bases, leaving 9 bases not matched to a gene. The CDR3 is 14 amino acids. The CDR3 DNA reads TGCGCCAGCAGTCACAGACAGGGATGGAGAGGCTACACCTTC. This sequence encodes CASSHRQGWRGYTF.